Sequencing of this TCR beta chain was carried out in a study of blood T cell repertoires in COVID-19. The CDR3 is made up of 16 amino acids. V dropped 3 bases and J dropped 0 bases, with 15 bases sitting between them. The V gene's germline CDR1 is KGHSH and CDR2 LQKENI. Using immunoSEQ multiplex PCR, the repertoire was profiled, and TCRdb retains in-frame clones only, with some absent. The table includes hundreds of thousands of clones, about 89% detected once. The source is a woman in her thirties or forties who had recovered from COVID-19. The sequencing sample was made of PBMCs or T cells enriched from blood (not recorded which). The gene calls are TRBV18 and TRBJ2-7; D is possibly TRBD1 (6 bases). Here the CDR3 DNA reads TGTGCCAGCTCACCCCTCCTGACAGGTAGCTCCTACGAGCAGTACTTC. Translating it yields CASSPLLTGSSYEQYF.